This T cell receptor beta chain was profiled in a study of cytotoxic CD8 clonotypes in ibrutinib-treated CLL. Findings of the study overall: Upon ibrutinib response clonality rose, and upon progression it fell back toward baseline. Public clonotypes were seen rarely and were contracted or stable on treatment.

Comments on this clone: The antigen is undetermined.

With sequencing, the targeted depth ranged from 1 in 200,000 to 1 in 1 million T cells. The method was immunoSEQ multiplex PCR; TCRdb's version includes in-frame clones alone and lacks a portion of them. The sample holds tens of thousands of clones, roughly 70% seen once. Per germline, CDR1 SGHDT and CDR2 YYEEEE. The CDR3 contains 16 residues. V was clipped by 3 bases and J by 3 bases, with 19 bases between them. This TCR was recovered from a human donor with chronic lymphocytic leukemia. This material consisted of PBMCs, taken after 12 months of ibrutinib treatment. The chain uses TRBV5-6 and TRBJ2-7, with D perhaps TRBD1 or TRBD2 (5 bases each). CDR3 region: CASSSAPGTAGYEQYF. In nucleotides, the CDR3 is TGTGCCAGCAGCTCGGCCCCCGGGACCGCGGGCTACGAGCAGTACTTC.